The clone carrying this T cell receptor beta chain has only a few counts. What it recognizes is unknown. Time point meaning: newly diagnosed GD, antithyroid drugs for less than 3 months. The TCR library was prepared using RNA isolated from PBMCs. HTBI primers from iRepertoire and Arm-PCR of CDR3 regions yielded the TCR beta libraries. Using its own MiXCR run on the multiplex PCR reads, TCRdb lists one record per CDR3 protein. This sample yields about 530,000 distinct CDR3 sequences, of which 16% are seen a single time; roughly 25% belongs to the top ten. CDR1 is MNHEY, CDR2 SMNVEV, per germline (reference sequence). The J segment lost 8 bases and the V segment lost 6 bases, leaving 7 bases of the junction unmatched. CDR3 length: 14 residues. The data belong to a study of regulatory T cells in long-lasting Graves disease. Notes on the study in general: Between persistent patients, 2,500 to 3,500 public clonotypes were shared, exceeding the roughly 940 shared between new patients.

These same records also appear under a second study, on T cells in Graves' hyperthyroidism and ophthalmopathy. That source reports: Uncontrolled infection, other autoimmune disease, pregnancy and lactation each barred patients from inclusion. Together with thyroid ultrasound, orbital computed tomography, serum thyroxine and TRAb, clinical symptoms were used for diagnoses. The TCR CDR3 first-round RT-PCR relied on the HTBI primer set.

Sequencing used peripheral blood mononuclear cells (PBMCs), obtained at new diagnosis, from a patient treated with antithyroid drugs. The receptor comes from a woman aged 35-65 years with Graves disease. The chain carries TRBV27 and TRBJ1-4; TRBD1 matches 9 bases. The CDR3 DNA reads TGTGCCAGCAGACTACAGGGGGCAGGGGAAAAACTGTTTTTT. Its protein is CASRLQGAGEKLFF.